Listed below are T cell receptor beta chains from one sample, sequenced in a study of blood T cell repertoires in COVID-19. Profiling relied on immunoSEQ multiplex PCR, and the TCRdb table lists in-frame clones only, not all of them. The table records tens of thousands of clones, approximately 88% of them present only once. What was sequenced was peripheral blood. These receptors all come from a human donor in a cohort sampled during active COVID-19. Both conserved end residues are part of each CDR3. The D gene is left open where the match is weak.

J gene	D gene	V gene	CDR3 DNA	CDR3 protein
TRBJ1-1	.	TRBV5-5	TGTGCCAGCAGATTCGTAGCCGGGGTGAACACTGAAGCTTTCTTT	CASRFVAGVNTEAFF
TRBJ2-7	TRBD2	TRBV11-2	TGTGCCAGCAGCCGCGCCGGGACTAAGGCCGAGCAGTACTTC	CASSRAGTKAEQYF
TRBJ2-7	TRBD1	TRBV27	TGTGCCGTAAAGGGGACAGGGGGCGGCGAGCAGTACTTC	CAVKGTGGGEQYF
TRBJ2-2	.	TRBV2	TGTGCCAGCACTGAGACGGGGGGCGTCGCCGGGGAGCTGTTTTTT	CASTETGGVAGELFF
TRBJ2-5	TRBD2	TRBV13	TGTGCCAGCCGGCTAGCGGGAGGCCCGGTGGAGACCCAGTACTTC	CASRLAGGPVETQYF
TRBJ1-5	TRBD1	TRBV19	TGTGCCAGTGAACTACAGGGGGAAGATCAGCCCCAGCATTTT	CASELQGEDQPQHF
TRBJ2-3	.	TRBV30	TGTGCCTGGAGTCTCCGAGGAGGGTGGAGCACAGATACGCAGTATTTT	CAWSLRGGWSTDTQYF
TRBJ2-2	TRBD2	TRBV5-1	TGCGCCAGCCAAGAGGGTAGCGGGAGGACCGGGGAGCTGTTTTTT	CASQEGSGRTGELFF
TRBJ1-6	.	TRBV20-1	TGCAGTGCTAGTTCGGTAGTTCTCTCCTATAATTCACCCCTCCACTTT	CSASSVVLSYNSPLHF
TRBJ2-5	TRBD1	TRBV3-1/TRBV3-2	TGTGCCAGCAGCCAGGCGGGACAGGGAGGTTCGGAGACCCAGTACTTC	CASSQAGQGGSETQYF
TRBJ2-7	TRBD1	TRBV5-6	TGTGCCAGCACCCGTCGGGACAGGGGGGCCTACGAGCAGTACTTC	CASTRRDRGAYEQYF
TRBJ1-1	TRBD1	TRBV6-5	TGTGCCGGAAGGGACAGGGGGAACACTGAAGCTTTCTTT	CAGRDRGNTEAFF
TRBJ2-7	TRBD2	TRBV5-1	TGCGCCAGCAAGAGAGCGGGGGCCTCCTACGAGCAGTACTTC	CASKRAGASYEQYF
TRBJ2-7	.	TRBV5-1	TGCGCCAGCAGCTCCAGGCAGAATCGAATTGGCGAGCAGTACTTC	CASSSRQNRIGEQYF
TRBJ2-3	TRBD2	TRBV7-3	TGTGCCAGCAGCTTCAGCGGGGGGGTGGCCGATACGCAGTATTTT	CASSFSGGVADTQYF
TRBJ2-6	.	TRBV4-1	TGCGCCAGCAGCCAAGATCCCTTGCGTGGGGCCAACGTCCTGACTTTC	CASSQDPLRGANVLTF
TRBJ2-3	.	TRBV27	TGTGCCAGCCGATTTCGGGGCACAGATACGCAGTATTTT	CASRFRGTDTQYF
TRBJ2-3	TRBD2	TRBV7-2	TGTGCCAGCAGCCAACTAGCGGGGGGCTACAGCACAGATACGCAGTATTTT	CASSQLAGGYSTDTQYF